The 14 T cell receptor beta chains given below trace back to one sample, sequenced in a study of blood T cell repertoires in COVID-19 (TCRdb year 2020). Library method: the immunoSEQ multiplex PCR assay. TCRdb carries this immuneACCESS record with in-frame sequences only. Its versions omit some clonotypes, under half of them owing to an unresolved V gene in the studies checked, with the rest unexplained. In this sample the table shows fewer than 50,000 clones, 87% of which occur a single time. In total, the top ten clones hold roughly 5% of the sample. Input material: peripheral blood. These receptors were taken from a man in his 60s with COVID-19, enrolled during active disease.

The chain recombines TRBV2 with TRBJ2-2; D unclear. Trimming left V 6 bases short and J 7 bases short, with 12 bases between. CDR1 is SNHLY, CDR2 FYNNEI, per germline. The CDR3 sequence is 13 residues long. CDR3 coding DNA: TGTGCCAGCAGATATACCGAGAACGGGGAGCTGTTTTTT. Translated: CASRYTENGELFF.

The J gene is TRBJ2-5, the V gene TRBV6-5, with 10 bases fitting TRBD2. Trimming cost V 5 bases and J 1 base; bases outside gene matches: 4. The CDR3 has 15 amino acids. CDR1 and CDR2 (germline): MNHEY, SVGAGI. In DNA, the CDR3 is TGTGCCAGCAGTAAGGGACTAGCGACCCAAGAGACCCAGTACTTC. It codes for CASSKGLATQETQYF.

This clone was found a few times. The chain employs TRBV11-1 and TRBJ2-7; 11 bases are a match to TRBD2. V shed 4 bases, J shed 0 bases, and the junction held 5 bases outside the gene matches. From germline, CDR1 is SGHAT and CDR2 FQDESV (reference sequence). The CDR3 totals 16 residues. The CDR3 DNA sequence: TGTGCCAGCAGCTCCAGACTAGCGGGATCCTCCTACGAGCAGTACTTC. Translated: CASSSRLAGSSYEQYF.

This chain links TRBV5-1 with TRBJ2-7, with TRBD1 identical over 7 bases. The CDR3 is made up of 15 amino acids. Germline V gene lookup returns CDR1 SGHRS and CDR2 YFSETQ. V shed 3 bases and J 9 bases; nucleotides not matched to a gene: 15. The CDR3 is CASSSESGTAGGQYF. CDR3 nucleotide sequence: TGCGCCAGCAGCTCAGAGTCCGGGACAGCCGGCGGGCAGTACTTC. The variable domain in full, completed from reference TRBV5-1 and TRBJ2-7, reads KAGVTQTPRYLIKTRGQQVTLSCSPISGHRSVSWYQQTPGQGLQFLFEYFSETQRNKGNFPGRFSGRQFSNSRSEMNVSTLELGDSALYLCASSSESGTAGGQYFGPGTRLTVT.

This chain connects TRBV4-1 to TRBJ2-7; 12 nucleotides line up with TRBD2. V lost 0 bases, J lost 4 bases, and 10 bases stayed unmatched. Germline loops: CDR1 MGHRA, CDR2 YSYEKL. The length of the CDR3 is 18 residues. CDR3 region: CASSQEPPPLAGGYEQYF. In DNA form, the CDR3 reads TGCGCCAGCAGCCAAGAGCCTCCCCCCCTAGCGGGGGGGTACGAGCAGTACTTC.

The rearrangement uses TRBV6-5 and TRBJ2-7, with 11 positions matching TRBD2. The length of the CDR3 is 15 residues. The V gene end was trimmed by 6 bases and the J gene end by 0 bases; junction bases not matched to a gene: 4. Per the germline V gene, CDR1 is MNHEY and CDR2 is SVGAGI. The CDR3 coding sequence is TGTGCCAGCAGGGAGGGACTAGCGGTCTCCTACGAGCAGTACTTC. Its protein is CASREGLAVSYEQYF.

This chain connects TRBV7-9 to TRBJ1-1; the D is unclear. V lost 5 bases, J lost 1 base, and 14 bases lay in between. Germline V gives CDR1 SEHNR, CDR2 FQNEAQ (reference sequence). The CDR3 totals 15 residues. The CDR3 DNA reads as TGTGCCAGCAGCCCGACCAACGAGGGGAACACTGAAGCTTTCTTT. This encodes CASSPTNEGNTEAFF.

The CDR3 is CASSPNRETEAFF. The CDR3 coding sequence is TGTGCCAGCAGCCCGAACAGGGAAACTGAAGCTTTCTTT. V usage is TRBV5-4 and J usage is TRBJ1-1, with a tentative D call TRBD1 (6 bases). Germline V CDR1 and CDR2: SGHNT, YYREEE (reference sequence). V shed 4 bases and J shed 5 bases, with 12 bases lying between them. CDR3 length: 13 amino acids.

This clone was observed once. The rearrangement joins TRBV9 to TRBJ2-7; 7 bases are shared with TRBD1. The V segment lost 4 bases and the J segment 6 bases; nucleotides outside the gene matches: 10. Germline V gives CDR1 SGDLS, CDR2 YYNGEE. The CDR3 covers 14 residues. The CDR3 DNA reads as TGTGCCAGCAGCCTACAAACAGGGGCCAGCGAGCAGTACTTC. Amino acid sequence: CASSLQTGASEQYF.

The chain carries TRBV29-1 and TRBJ1-1; unclear D gene. The CDR3 runs to 13 residues. In germline, CDR1 is SQVTM, CDR2 ANQGSEA. Trimming took 7 bases from V and 3 from J, leaving 15 bases between them. In DNA form, the CDR3 reads TGCAGCGAACGGTTGTCTCCCGACACTGAAGCTTTCTTT. Residues: CSERLSPDTEAFF.

This rearrangement joins TRBV6-6 to TRBJ2-2; 11 bases are shared with TRBD2. J gave up 4 bases and V 6 bases, and 4 bases lay outside the gene matches. Germline values: CDR1 MNHNY, CDR2 SVGAGI (reference sequence). The CDR3 extends over 15 amino acids. CDR3 sequence reads: CASRLAGAGTGELFF. CDR3 DNA: TGTGCCAGCAGACTAGCGGGAGCGGGCACCGGGGAGCTGTTTTTT.

The chain couples TRBV15 to TRBJ1-5; a possible D gene is TRBD1 (5 bases). V lost 0 bases, J lost 4 bases, and 19 bases lay in between. The CDR3 sequence is 18 residues long. From germline, CDR1 is LNHNV and CDR2 YYDKDF (reference sequence). The CDR3 DNA is TGTGCCACCAGCAGAGATGCCTGGGGCAGGGAGGAAAATCAGCCCCAGCATTTT. As protein: CATSRDAWGREENQPQHF.

This clone was recorded once. The rearrangement joins TRBV12-3 or TRBV12-4 to TRBJ1-1, with 10 bases fitting TRBD1. The CDR3 consists of 13 residues. With V trimmed by 7 bases and J by 4 bases, 3 bases remained unmatched. The DNA of the CDR3 is TGTGCCAGCACAGGACAGGGGGGCACTGAAGCTTTCTTT. This sequence encodes CASTGQGGTEAFF.

The rearrangement joins TRBV28 to TRBJ1-1, with 8 positions matching TRBD1. V dropped 4 bases and J dropped 4; count of bases not matched to a gene: 17. The CDR3 loop spans 18 amino acids. CDR1 and CDR2 (germline): MDHEN, SYDVKM. In DNA form, the CDR3 reads TGTGCCAGCAGTTCTGTGTCGGCAGGGGGCATCGTGGGCACTGAAGCTTTCTTT. It encodes CASSSVSAGGIVGTEAFF. Together with reference TRBV28 and TRBJ1-1, the CDR3 gives the full variable domain: DVKVTQSSRYLVKRTGEKVFLECVQDMDHENMFWYRQDPGLGLRLIYFSYDVKMKEKGDIPEGYSVSREKKERFSLILESASTNQTSMYLCASSSVSAGGIVGTEAFFGQGTRLTVV.